This TCR beta chain was recorded in a study of T cell clonotyping in hematopoietic cell transplantation (dated by TCRdb to the early 2020s). Regarding the research as a whole: Recipient samples taken before transplant were obtained following cytoreduction. A total of 135 blood samples were collected in the study from 35 to 45 consecutive transplant recipients and their related donors. Patients were recruited between 2015 and 2017 and followed until September 2020 or death. The research as a whole found: Recipient TCR diversity fell after transplant, with pathologically expanded clonotypes rising progressively from day 30 to day 180. Just a small fraction of recipient repertoires overlapped with donor repertoires, and more than 95% appeared de novo at the given depth. Broader TCR repertoire diversity after transplant was predicted by Inverse Simpson Index values from donors and from recipients before transplant. The sample size was limited, and because cells were not sorted, the contributions of CD4 and CD8 repertoires could not be separated.

The V end gives up 2 bases and the J end 6 bases, leaving 11 bases in the junction not matched to a gene. Its CDR3 holds 18 amino acids, cysteine through phenylalanine. Left in the record is the CDR3 DNA by itself, 54 bases read in frame from the first base. CDR1 and CDR2 (MDHEN, SYDVKM) derive from the germline V gene. The time point label on this specimen signifies: recipient sample about 28 days before transplant, after cytoreduction. Recipient blood was collected about 28 days before transplant and at days 30, 100 and 180 after transplant. Nuclei Lysis Solution was used to extract genomic DNA from fresh or cryopreserved unfractionated peripheral blood mononuclear cells. The immunoSEQ assay, a bias-controlled multiplex PCR with V- and J-specific primers, was used to amplify TCR beta CDR3 regions from genomic DNA. A proprietary barcode and Illumina adapter sequences were added to the CDR3 amplicons in a second PCR step. An Illumina MiSeq instrument was used for sequencing of the CDR3 libraries. Concerning the study's data processing: immunoSEQ Analyzer 3.0 was used for export and quality control, with R Bioconductor and Immunarch used for downstream analyses. Only productive rearrangements within the normalized downsampled data set were used in the calculation of repertoire metrics. Clonotypes larger than 5 templates in the normalized cohort were defined as pathologically expanded. The Inverse Simpson Index served as the measure of repertoire diversity. The non-normalized data set was used for CMV-specificity analyses so that all clonotypes could be captured. Imported from immuneACCESS, the table was reduced by TCRdb to in-frame sequences with V and J called. These copies leave out some clones; in studies compared against another copy, an unresolved V gene accounts for under half, and the cause of the remainder is not known. That table supplies the V and J calls and clone size; D and trimming were determined from the DNA. The sample table contains some 49,000 clones; only one count was recorded for more than 75% of them. The ten largest clones add up to under 6.5% of the sample.

Details on this clone: This clone's antigen is unknown. Qualities for individual bases were not recorded, and no much larger clone is one base off.

The chain was built from TRBV28 and TRBJ1-4, with 11 middle bases fitting TRBD1. This TCR was sampled from a man in his 60s with biphenotypic leukemia. Some clones in this sample may be carry-over from other donors' samples. This sample comprised peripheral blood mononuclear cells, obtained before stem cell transplant. CDR3 loop: CASSLAWFRTGGDEKLFF. Here is the DNA: TGTGCCAGCAGTTTAGCTTGGTTCCGGACAGGGGGCGATGAAAAACTGTTTTTT. Here the CDR3 is joined to the reference TRBV28 and TRBJ1-4 genes, and the full variable domain is: DVKVTQSSRYLVKRTGEKVFLECVQDMDHENMFWYRQDPGLGLRLIYFSYDVKMKEKGDIPEGYSVSREKKERFSLILESASTNQTSMYLCASSLAWFRTGGDEKLFFGSGTQLSVL.